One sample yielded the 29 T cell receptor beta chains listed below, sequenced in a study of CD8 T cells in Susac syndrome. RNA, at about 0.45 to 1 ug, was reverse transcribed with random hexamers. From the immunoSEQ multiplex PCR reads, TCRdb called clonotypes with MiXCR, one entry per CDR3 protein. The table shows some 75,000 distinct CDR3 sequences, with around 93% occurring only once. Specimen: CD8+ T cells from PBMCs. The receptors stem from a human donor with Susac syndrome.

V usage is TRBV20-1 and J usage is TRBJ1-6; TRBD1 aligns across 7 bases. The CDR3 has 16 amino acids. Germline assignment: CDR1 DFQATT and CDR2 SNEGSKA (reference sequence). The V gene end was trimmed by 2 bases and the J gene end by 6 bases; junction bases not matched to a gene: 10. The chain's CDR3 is CSARKTGATFNSPLHF. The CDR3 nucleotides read TGCAGTGCTAGAAAAACAGGGGCGACTTTTAATTCACCCCTCCACTTT.

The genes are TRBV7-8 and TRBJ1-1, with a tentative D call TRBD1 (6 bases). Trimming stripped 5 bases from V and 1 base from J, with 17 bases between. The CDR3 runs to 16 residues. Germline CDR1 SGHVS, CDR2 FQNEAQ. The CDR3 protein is CASSPNYKTGNTEAFF. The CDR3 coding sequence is TGTGCCAGCAGCCCGAACTACAAGACAGGGAACACTGAAGCTTTCTTT. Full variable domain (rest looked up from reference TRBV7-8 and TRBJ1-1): GAGVSQSPRYKVAKRGQDVALRCDPISGHVSLFWYQQALGQGPEFLTYFQNEAQLDKSGLPSDRFFAERPEGSVSTLKIQRTQQEDSAVYLCASSPNYKTGNTEAFFGQGTRLTVV.

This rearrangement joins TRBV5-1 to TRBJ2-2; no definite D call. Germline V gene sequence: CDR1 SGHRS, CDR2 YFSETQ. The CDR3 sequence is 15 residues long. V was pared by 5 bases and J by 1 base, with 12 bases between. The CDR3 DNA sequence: TGCGCCAGCAGAACCGGCGGCAGGAACACCGGGGAGCTGTTTTTT. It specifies CASRTGGRNTGELFF.

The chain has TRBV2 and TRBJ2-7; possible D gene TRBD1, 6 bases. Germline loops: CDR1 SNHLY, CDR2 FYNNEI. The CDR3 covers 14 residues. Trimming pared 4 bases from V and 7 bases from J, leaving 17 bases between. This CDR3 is CASSAGAGPGEQYF. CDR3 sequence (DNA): TGTGCCAGCAGTGCAGGGGCAGGGCCTGGGGAGCAGTACTTC.

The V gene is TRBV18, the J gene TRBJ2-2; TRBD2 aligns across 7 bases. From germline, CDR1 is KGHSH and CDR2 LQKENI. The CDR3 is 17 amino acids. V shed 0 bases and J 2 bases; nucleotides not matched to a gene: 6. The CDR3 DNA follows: TGTGCCAGCTCACCACCGGGAGGGACTAAAAACACCGGGGAGCTGTTTTTT. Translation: CASSPPGGTKNTGELFF.

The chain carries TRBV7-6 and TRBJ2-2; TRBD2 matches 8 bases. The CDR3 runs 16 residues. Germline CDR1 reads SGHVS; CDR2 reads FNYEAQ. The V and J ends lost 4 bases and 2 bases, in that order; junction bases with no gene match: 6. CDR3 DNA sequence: TGTGCCAGCAGCTCGGGGCGGGGGGCCAACACCGGGGAGCTGTTTTTT. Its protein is CASSSGRGANTGELFF.

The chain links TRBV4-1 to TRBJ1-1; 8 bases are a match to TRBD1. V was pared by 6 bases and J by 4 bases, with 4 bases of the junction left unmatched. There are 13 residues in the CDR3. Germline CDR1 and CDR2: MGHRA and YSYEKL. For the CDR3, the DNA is TGCGCCAGCAGTCAGGGGGCCGGCACTGAAGCTTTCTTT. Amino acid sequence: CASSQGAGTEAFF.

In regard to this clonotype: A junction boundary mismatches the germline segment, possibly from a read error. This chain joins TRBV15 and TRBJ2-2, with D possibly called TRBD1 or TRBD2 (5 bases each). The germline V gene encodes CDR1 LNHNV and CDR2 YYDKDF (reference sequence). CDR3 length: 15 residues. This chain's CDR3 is CAISREGSFTGELFF. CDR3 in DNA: TGTGCCATCAGCAGAGAGGGGTCGTTCACCGGGGAGCTGTTTTTT.

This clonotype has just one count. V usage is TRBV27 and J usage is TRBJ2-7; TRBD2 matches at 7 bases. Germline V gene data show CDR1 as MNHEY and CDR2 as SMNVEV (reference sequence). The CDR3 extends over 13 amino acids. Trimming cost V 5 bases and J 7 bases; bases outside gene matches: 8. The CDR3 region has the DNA TGTGCCAGCAGTCTCCAGGGAGCGGGAGAGCAGTACTTC. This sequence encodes CASSLQGAGEQYF.

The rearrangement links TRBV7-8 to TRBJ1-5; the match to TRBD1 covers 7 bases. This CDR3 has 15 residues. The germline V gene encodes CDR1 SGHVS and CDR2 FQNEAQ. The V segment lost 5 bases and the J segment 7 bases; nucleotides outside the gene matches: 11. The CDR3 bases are TGTGCCAGCAGCGTACGGGACAGTCACCGGCAGCCCCAGCATTTT. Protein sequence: CASSVRDSHRQPQHF.

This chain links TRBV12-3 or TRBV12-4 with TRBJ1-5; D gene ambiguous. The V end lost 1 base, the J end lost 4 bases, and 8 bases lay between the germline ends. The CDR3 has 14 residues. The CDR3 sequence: CASSLDVSNQPQHF. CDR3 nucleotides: TGTGCCAGCAGTTTAGATGTCTCAAATCAGCCCCAGCATTTT.

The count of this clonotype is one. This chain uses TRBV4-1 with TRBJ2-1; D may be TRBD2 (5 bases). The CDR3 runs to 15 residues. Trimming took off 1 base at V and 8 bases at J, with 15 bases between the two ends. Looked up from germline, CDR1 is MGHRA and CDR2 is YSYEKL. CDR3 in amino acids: CASSQGPGRWDEQFF. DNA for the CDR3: TGCGCCAGCAGCCAAGGACCGGGGAGATGGGATGAGCAGTTCTTC.

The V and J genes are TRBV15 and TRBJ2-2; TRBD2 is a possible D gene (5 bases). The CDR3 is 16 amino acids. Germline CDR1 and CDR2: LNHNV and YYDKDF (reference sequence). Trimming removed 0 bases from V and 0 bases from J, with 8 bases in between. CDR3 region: CATSRDTGTNTGELFF. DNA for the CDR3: TGTGCCACCAGCAGAGATACGGGGACGAACACCGGGGAGCTGTTTTTT.

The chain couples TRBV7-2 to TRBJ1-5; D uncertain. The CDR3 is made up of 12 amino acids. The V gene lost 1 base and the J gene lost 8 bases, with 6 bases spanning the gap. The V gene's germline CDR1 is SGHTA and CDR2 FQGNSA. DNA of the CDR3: TGTGCCAGCAGCTTAGGTCTGGAGCCCCAGCATTTT. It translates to CASSLGLEPQHF.

The CDR3 spells CASSRQADTEAFF. In nucleotides, the CDR3 is TGTGCCAGCAGTAGACAGGCCGACACTGAAGCTTTCTTT. This chain connects TRBV6-6 to TRBJ1-1; D perhaps matches TRBD1 (6 bases). V was shortened by 5 bases and J by 3 bases, with 10 bases between the two germline ends. Germline V gene sequence: CDR1 MNHNY, CDR2 SVGAGI (reference sequence). This CDR3 contains 13 residues.

CDR3 DNA sequence: TGCAGTGCTGCCCCGAGACAGGGAAAATATGAGCAGTTCTTC. Translating gives CSAAPRQGKYEQFF. V gene TRBV20-1 combines with J gene TRBJ2-1, with TRBD1 matching 7 bases. Germline lookup yields CDR1 DFQATT and CDR2 SNEGSKA (reference sequence). The V and J ends lost 5 bases and 8 bases, in that order; junction bases with no gene match: 12. The CDR3 loop spans 14 amino acids.

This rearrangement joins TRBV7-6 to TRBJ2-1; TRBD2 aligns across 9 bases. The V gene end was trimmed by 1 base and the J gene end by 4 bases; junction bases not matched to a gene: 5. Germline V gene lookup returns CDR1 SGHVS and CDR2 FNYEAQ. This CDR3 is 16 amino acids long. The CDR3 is CASSLVASGVYNEQFF. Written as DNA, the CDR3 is TGTGCCAGCAGCTTAGTCGCTAGCGGGGTATACAATGAGCAGTTCTTC. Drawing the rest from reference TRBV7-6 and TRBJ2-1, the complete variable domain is GAGVSQSPRYKVTKRGQDVALRCDPISGHVSLYWYRQALGQGPEFLTYFNYEAQQDKSGLPNDRFSAERPEGSISTLTIQRTEQRDSAMYRCASSLVASGVYNEQFFGPGTRLTVL.

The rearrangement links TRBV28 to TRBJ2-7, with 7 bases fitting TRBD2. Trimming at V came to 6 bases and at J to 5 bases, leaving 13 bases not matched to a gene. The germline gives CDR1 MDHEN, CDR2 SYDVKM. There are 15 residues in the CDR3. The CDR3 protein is CASRRAGEGKDEQYF. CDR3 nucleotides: TGTGCCAGCAGGAGGGCGGGAGAGGGCAAGGACGAGCAGTACTTC.

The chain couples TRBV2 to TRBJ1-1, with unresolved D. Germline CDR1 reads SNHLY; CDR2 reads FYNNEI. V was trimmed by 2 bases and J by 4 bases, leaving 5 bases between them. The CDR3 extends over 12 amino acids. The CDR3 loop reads CASSEWVTEAFF. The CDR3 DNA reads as TGTGCCAGCAGTGAATGGGTCACTGAAGCTTTCTTT.

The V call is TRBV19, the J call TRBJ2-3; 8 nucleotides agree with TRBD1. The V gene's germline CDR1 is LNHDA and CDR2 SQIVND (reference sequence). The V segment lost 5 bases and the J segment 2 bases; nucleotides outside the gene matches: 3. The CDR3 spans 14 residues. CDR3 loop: CASSGQGATDTQYF. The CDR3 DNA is TGTGCCAGTAGTGGACAGGGTGCCACAGATACGCAGTATTTT.

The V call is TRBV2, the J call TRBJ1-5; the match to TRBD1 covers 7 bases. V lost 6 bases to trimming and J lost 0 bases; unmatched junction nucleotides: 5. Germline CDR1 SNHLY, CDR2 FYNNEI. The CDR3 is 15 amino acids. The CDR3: CASSRTGFSNQPQHF. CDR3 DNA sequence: TGTGCCAGCAGCCGGACAGGTTTTAGCAATCAGCCCCAGCATTTT. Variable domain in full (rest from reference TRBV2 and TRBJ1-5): EPEVTQTPSHQVTQMGQEVILRCVPISNHLYFYWYRQILGQKVEFLVSFYNNEISEKSEIFDDQFSVERPDGSNFTLKIRSTKLEDSAMYFCASSRTGFSNQPQHFGDGTRLSIL.

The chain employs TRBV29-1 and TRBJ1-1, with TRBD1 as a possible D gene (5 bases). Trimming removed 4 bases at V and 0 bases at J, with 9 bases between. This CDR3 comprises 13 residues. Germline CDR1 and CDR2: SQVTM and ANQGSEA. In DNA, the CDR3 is TGCAGCGTTGGGGCAGGGATGAACACTGAAGCTTTCTTT. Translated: CSVGAGMNTEAFF.

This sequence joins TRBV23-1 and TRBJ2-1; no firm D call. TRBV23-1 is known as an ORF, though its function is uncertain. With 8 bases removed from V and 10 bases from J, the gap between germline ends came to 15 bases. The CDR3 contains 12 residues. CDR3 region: CASRLFPSEQFF. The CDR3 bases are TGCGCCAGCCGTCTATTCCCCTCGGAGCAGTTCTTC.

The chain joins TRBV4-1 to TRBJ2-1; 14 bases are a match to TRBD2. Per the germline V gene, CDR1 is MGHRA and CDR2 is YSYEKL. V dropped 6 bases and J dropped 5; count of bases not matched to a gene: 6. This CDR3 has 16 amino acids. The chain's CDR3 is CASSQPGLAGDNEQFF. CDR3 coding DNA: TGCGCCAGCAGTCAGCCGGGACTAGCGGGAGACAATGAGCAGTTCTTC.

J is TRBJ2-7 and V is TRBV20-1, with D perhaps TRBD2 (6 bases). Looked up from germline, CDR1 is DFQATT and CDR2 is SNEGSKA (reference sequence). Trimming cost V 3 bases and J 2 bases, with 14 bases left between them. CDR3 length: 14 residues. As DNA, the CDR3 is TGCAGTGCTAGTCTGCGGGACTCAGCCTACGAGCAGTACTTC. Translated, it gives CSASLRDSAYEQYF.

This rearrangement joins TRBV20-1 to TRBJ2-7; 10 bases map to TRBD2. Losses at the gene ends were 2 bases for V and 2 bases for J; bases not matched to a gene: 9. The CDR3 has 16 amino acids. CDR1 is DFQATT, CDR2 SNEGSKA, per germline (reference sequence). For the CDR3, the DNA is TGCAGTGCTAGAACCGTTAGCGGGGGGACCGCCTACGAGCAGTACTTC. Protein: CSARTVSGGTAYEQYF.

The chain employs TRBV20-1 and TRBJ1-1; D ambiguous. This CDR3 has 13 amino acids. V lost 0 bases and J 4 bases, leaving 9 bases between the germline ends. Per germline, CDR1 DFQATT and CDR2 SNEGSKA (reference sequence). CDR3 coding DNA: TGCAGTGCTAGAGACCCGGGCACCACTGAAGCTTTCTTT. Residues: CSARDPGTTEAFF.

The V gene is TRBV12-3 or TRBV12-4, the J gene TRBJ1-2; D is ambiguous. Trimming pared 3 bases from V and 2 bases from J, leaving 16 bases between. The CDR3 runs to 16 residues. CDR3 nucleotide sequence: TGTGCCAGCAGTTTCCGCCTGTCCCATACGAACTATGGCTACACCTTC. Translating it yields CASSFRLSHTNYGYTF.

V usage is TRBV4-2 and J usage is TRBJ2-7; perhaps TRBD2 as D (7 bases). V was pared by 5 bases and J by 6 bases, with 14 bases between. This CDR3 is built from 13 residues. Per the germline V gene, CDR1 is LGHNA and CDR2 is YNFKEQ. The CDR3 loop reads CASSWGAGVEQYF. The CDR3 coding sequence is TGTGCCAGCAGCTGGGGGGCGGGGGTCGAGCAGTACTTC.